These 28 T cell receptor beta chains were sequenced from one sample in a study of T cells after yellow fever vaccination. TCRdb called the 5' RACE reads again in MiXCR, with one record for every CDR3 protein. Counted here are some 500,000 distinct CDR3 sequences, about 13% occurring once; the ten biggest clones make up over 13%. Sequenced here: PBMCs, sampled on the day of the yellow fever booster vaccination. These receptor sequences come from a man aged 30 to 39 who received the YFV17D yellow fever vaccine.

This clonotype has only a few counts. J is TRBJ2-5 and V is TRBV10-3; D possibly corresponds to TRBD2 (5 bases). V was clipped by 6 bases and J by 1 base, with 9 bases between them. Germline loops: CDR1 ENHRY, CDR2 SYGVKD. This CDR3 has 13 residues. CDR3 region: CAIRFGVQETQYF. In DNA, the CDR3 is TGTGCCATCAGGTTCGGGGTCCAAGAGACCCAGTACTTC.

This clonotype turned up a few times. The chain carries TRBV20-1 and TRBJ2-2; 11 bases agree with TRBD2. Germline values: CDR1 DFQATT, CDR2 SNEGSKA (reference sequence). V shed 5 bases, J shed 4 bases, and the junction held 3 bases outside the gene matches. The CDR3 extends over 14 amino acids. The CDR3 sequence: CSAHSGRVTGELFF. The DNA of the CDR3 is TGCAGTGCTCATAGCGGGAGGGTCACCGGGGAGCTGTTTTTT.

The V gene is TRBV20-1, the J gene TRBJ2-3; 15 bases fit TRBD2. The CDR3 has 18 residues. Germline V lookup: CDR1 DFQATT, CDR2 SNEGSKA (reference sequence). Unmatched junction bases numbered 8, after V lost 3 bases and J lost 1 base. The chain's CDR3 is CSARGVGLAGGGTDTQYF. The CDR3 region has the DNA TGCAGTGCTAGGGGGGTCGGACTAGCGGGAGGGGGCACAGATACGCAGTATTTT.

This clonotype has just a few counts. The chain uses TRBV24-1 and TRBJ2-1; D perhaps matches TRBD2 (5 bases). The germline CDR1 and CDR2 sequences are KGHDR and SFDVKD. V dropped 4 bases and J dropped 0 bases, with 12 bases sitting between them. The CDR3 is made up of 16 amino acids. The CDR3 reads CATSDPGRGSYNEQFF. The CDR3 DNA is TGTGCCACCAGTGACCCCGGACGGGGCTCCTACAATGAGCAGTTCTTC.

This clonotype has ten or more counts. CDR3 protein: CASSSTGGGQPQHF. Here the CDR3 DNA reads TGTGCCAGCAGTTCCACAGGGGGCGGTCAGCCCCAGCATTTT. The chain couples TRBV12-3 or TRBV12-4 to TRBJ1-5; 9 bases map to TRBD1. This CDR3 is 14 amino acids long. Trimming at V came to 4 bases and at J to 6 bases, leaving 4 bases not matched to a gene.

This clonotype was picked up many times. In DNA form, the CDR3 reads TGTGCCAGTAGTCCCAAGGACTGGCCCGGGGAGCTGTTTTTT. Translated: CASSPKDWPGELFF. The chain combines TRBV19 with TRBJ2-2, with TRBD2 as a possible D gene (5 bases). Trimming pared 5 bases from V and 6 bases from J, leaving 13 bases between. The germline CDR1 and CDR2 sequences are LNHDA and SQIVND (reference sequence). This CDR3 region has 14 residues.

This clonotype was recorded at least ten times. This chain links TRBV27 with TRBJ2-1; tentative D call: TRBD1 (5 bases). CDR1 and CDR2 from the germline V gene are MNHEY and SMNVEV (reference sequence). V gave up 6 bases and J gave up 1 base, with 10 bases separating them. The CDR3 runs 14 residues. CDR3 nucleotides: TGTGCCAGCAGACATAGGACATCCTACAATGAGCAGTTCTTC. Encoded protein: CASRHRTSYNEQFF.

This clonotype was seen a few times. This sequence joins TRBV20-1 and TRBJ2-7; the match to TRBD1 covers 7 bases. CDR3 length: 14 amino acids. CDR1 and CDR2 from the germline V gene are DFQATT and SNEGSKA (reference sequence). V dropped 3 bases and J dropped 0; count of bases not matched to a gene: 5. CDR3 sequence reads: CSASPQGISYEQYF. The CDR3 region has the DNA TGCAGTGCTAGCCCACAGGGGATCTCCTACGAGCAGTACTTC.

This rearrangement joins TRBV29-1 to TRBJ1-4; weak D call: TRBD1 (5 bases). The germline V and J ends were trimmed by 5 bases and 5 bases, with 15 bases remaining between them. In germline, CDR1 is SQVTM, CDR2 ANQGSEA. CDR3 length equals 14 residues. The CDR3 nucleotides are TGCAGCGTTTACAAGACAGTGGGGAATGAAAAACTGTTTTTT. This sequence encodes CSVYKTVGNEKLFF.

This clonotype was seen more than once but under ten times. The V gene is TRBV4-2, the J gene TRBJ2-3; perhaps TRBD2 as D (6 bases). The germline gives CDR1 LGHNA, CDR2 YNFKEQ. The V and J ends lost 3 bases and 0 bases respectively, with 10 bases between them. This CDR3 spans 15 amino acids. CDR3 sequence reads: CASSQGTDSTDTQYF. The CDR3 coding sequence is TGTGCCAGCAGCCAGGGGACTGATAGCACAGATACGCAGTATTTT.

This clonotype turned up a few times. The chain recombines TRBV10-3 with TRBJ2-5; 12 nucleotides match TRBD2. Germline V gives CDR1 ENHRY, CDR2 SYGVKD. With 6 bases clipped from V and 5 bases from J, the junction kept 7 bases outside the gene matches. CDR3 size: 15 residues. The CDR3 region has the DNA TGTGCCATCAGGACTAGCGGGAGCGATACGGAGACCCAGTACTTC. Translation: CAIRTSGSDTETQYF.

The V and J genes are TRBV23-1 and TRBJ2-7; D might be TRBD1 (6 bases). TRBV23-1 is sorted into the ORF group, with uncertain function. V dropped 11 bases and J dropped 6 bases, with 29 bases sitting between them. This CDR3 has 16 amino acids. The CDR3 spells CAAVRTRTVRCFEQYF. The CDR3 nucleotides read TGCGCCGCAGTCCGAACCCGGACAGTCCGCTGTTTCGAGCAGTACTTC.

This clonotype showed up just a few times. The DNA for the CDR3 is TGTGCCAGCACCAAGACAGGGGTAGATACGCAGTATTTT. Encoded protein: CASTKTGVDTQYF. The chain employs TRBV12-3 or TRBV12-4 and TRBJ2-3; 8 positions agree with TRBD1. Trimming at V came to 7 bases and at J to 5 bases, leaving 5 bases not matched to a gene. This CDR3 spans 13 amino acids.

Only a few counts were recorded for this clonotype. The chain joins TRBV29-1 to TRBJ1-1, with D unresolved. The germline V and J ends were trimmed by 4 bases and 7 bases, with 16 bases remaining between them. The CDR3 is 13 residues long. Germline loops: CDR1 SQVTM, CDR2 ANQGSEA. CDR3 amino acids: CSVASTHSFEAFF. The CDR3 nucleotides are TGCAGCGTTGCCTCGACCCACTCCTTTGAAGCTTTCTTT.

This clonotype appeared a few times. J is TRBJ1-2 and V is TRBV29-1; D perhaps matches TRBD1 (6 bases). This CDR3 comprises 12 residues. V was trimmed by 7 bases and J by 4 bases, leaving 13 bases between them. The germline V gene encodes CDR1 SQVTM and CDR2 ANQGSEA. The CDR3 DNA reads TGCAGCGCCGGGTACAGGGCCTATGGCTACACCTTC. Amino acid sequence: CSAGYRAYGYTF.

The genes are TRBV20-1 and TRBJ1-5; D is unresolved. The CDR3 length is 12 residues. The V and J ends lost 4 bases and 10 bases respectively, with 14 bases between them. Germline V CDR1 and CDR2: DFQATT, SNEGSKA (reference sequence). Here the CDR3 DNA reads TGCAGTGCTACGCATCAGATTTTTCCCCAGCATTTT. Encoded protein: CSATHQIFPQHF.

This clonotype was observed a handful of times. The V gene is TRBV6-2 or TRBV6-3, the J gene TRBJ2-7; 9 nucleotides match TRBD2. Germline V lookup: CDR1 MNHEY, CDR2 SVGEGT. The CDR3 consists of 18 residues. Trimming took 5 bases from V and 0 from J; bases not matched to a gene: 14. The CDR3 loop is CASSTHLGYSGSSYEQYF. DNA for the CDR3: TGTGCCAGCAGTACCCACCTGGGATATAGCGGGAGCTCCTACGAGCAGTACTTC.

On this clonotype: One junction end disagrees with the germline gene, perhaps due to a read error. The gene calls are TRBV19 and TRBJ2-2, with D maybe TRBD2 (6 bases). Germline-derived CDR1 and CDR2 are LNHDA and SQIVND (reference sequence). The CDR3 runs 15 residues. CDR3 nucleotides: TGTGCCAGTAGTATAAGCGGGCTTAACACCGGGGAGCTGTATTTT. Encoded protein: CASSISGLNTGELYF.

This chain links TRBV6-2 or TRBV6-3 with TRBJ2-1; no clear D. The CDR3 has 14 residues. V was pared by 4 bases and J by 9 bases, with 16 bases between. Germline CDR1 MNHEY, CDR2 SVGEGT. The CDR3, as DNA: TGTGCCAGCAGTTGGGGTGTCTGGAGTGCTGAGCAGTTCTTC. Amino acid sequence: CASSWGVWSAEQFF.

The table lists this clonotype with a few counts. CDR3 sequence reads: CSSGTSVRQGSYNEQFF. CDR3 in DNA: TGCAGTTCCGGGACTAGCGTCCGCCAGGGGTCCTACAATGAGCAGTTCTTC. The chain combines TRBV29-1 with TRBJ2-1; 10 bases line up with TRBD2. CDR1 and CDR2 (germline): SQVTM, ANQGSEA. The CDR3 has 17 amino acids.

The sample holds many counts of this clonotype. The V and J genes are TRBV7-9 and TRBJ2-1; D not certain. Germline V gene data show CDR1 as SEHNR and CDR2 as FQNEAQ (reference sequence). The CDR3 runs 11 residues. Between the trimmed V and J ends, which lost 4 bases and 16 bases, there was a span of 14 bases. CDR3 bases: TGTGCCAGCAGCTCCGACCCCCCACGATTCTTC. This translates into CASSSDPPRFF.

The sample holds a few counts of this clonotype. The V and J genes are TRBV28 and TRBJ1-2, with 9 nucleotides matching TRBD1. This CDR3 spans 14 amino acids. With V trimmed by 6 bases and J by 4 bases, 6 bases remained unmatched. Germline CDR1 reads MDHEN; CDR2 reads SYDVKM. The DNA of the CDR3 is TGTGCCAGCAGCTTAGACAGGGGGGGCTATGGCTACACCTTC. Protein product: CASSLDRGGYGYTF.

The chain uses TRBV6-1 and TRBJ1-1; D is perhaps TRBD1 (5 bases). Germline V gives CDR1 MNHNS, CDR2 SASEGT. The CDR3 is made up of 13 amino acids. The V and J ends lost 7 bases and 0 bases respectively, with 9 bases between them. CDR3 bases: TGTGCCAGCAACCTACAGGTGAACACTGAAGCTTTCTTT. The encoded protein is CASNLQVNTEAFF.

The J gene is TRBJ2-5, the V gene TRBV7-9; 9 bases line up with TRBD2. Germline CDR1 reads SEHNR; CDR2 reads FQNEAQ (reference sequence). The CDR3 length is 15 residues. V shed 2 bases and J 2 bases; nucleotides not matched to a gene: 3. CDR3 sequence (DNA): TGTGCCAGCAGCTTAAGCGGGAGGTTTCAAGAGACCCAGTACTTC. Residues: CASSLSGRFQETQYF.

The chain recombines TRBV25-1 with TRBJ2-3, with TRBD2 as a possible D gene (6 bases). This CDR3 contains 15 residues. Trimming pared 6 bases from V and 1 base from J, leaving 14 bases between. Germline V gene sequence: CDR1 MGHDK, CDR2 SYGVNS. This CDR3 reads CASRPTSPGTDTQYF. The CDR3 DNA reads as TGTGCCAGCAGACCTACTAGCCCGGGCACAGATACGCAGTATTTT.

The rearrangement uses TRBV28 and TRBJ1-2, with unresolved D. V dropped 7 bases and J dropped 4 bases, with 10 bases sitting between them. There are 12 residues in the CDR3. The germline gives CDR1 MDHEN, CDR2 SYDVKM. CDR3: CASTVGRYGYTF. In DNA, the CDR3 is TGTGCCAGCACCGTAGGGCGCTATGGCTACACCTTC.

This clonotype was seen many times. This chain uses TRBV4-2 with TRBJ2-5; D is ambiguous. This CDR3 contains 12 residues. CDR1 is LGHNA and CDR2 is YNFKEQ in the germline V gene. V lost 7 bases to trimming and J lost 5 bases, with 11 bases between them. This chain's CDR3 is CASKVTGETQYF. The CDR3 DNA is TGTGCCAGCAAGGTTACTGGGGAGACCCAGTACTTC.

This clonotype has a handful of counts. The V and J genes are TRBV20-1 and TRBJ2-7, with 7 bases aligning to TRBD2. The CDR3 contains 15 residues. Trimming at V came to 3 bases and at J to 0 bases, leaving 8 bases not matched to a gene. Germline V gives CDR1 DFQATT, CDR2 SNEGSKA (reference sequence). The CDR3 coding sequence is TGCAGTGCTAGGGGTGGGCTAGCGGCCTCCTACGAGCAGTACTTC. Its protein product is CSARGGLAASYEQYF.